The 20 T cell receptor beta chains reported below all come from one sample, sequenced in a study of blood T cell repertoires in COVID-19. Sequencing used immunoSEQ multiplex PCR; TCRdb keeps in-frame clones, though not all of them. The sample lists about 180,000 clones, 85% to 90% occurring once. Specimen: peripheral blood. All receptors derive from a person aged 65-85 years with COVID-19, enrolled during active disease.

The chain employs TRBV5-1 and TRBJ2-2; 7 bases align to TRBD1. This CDR3 is 12 amino acids long. The V segment lost 7 bases and the J segment 6 bases; nucleotides outside the gene matches: 3. Germline lookup yields CDR1 SGHRS and CDR2 YFSETQ. The CDR3 is CASATGAGELFF. CDR3 sequence (DNA): TGCGCCAGCGCAACAGGGGCCGGGGAGCTGTTTTTT.

The genes are TRBV18 and TRBJ2-1; no clear D gene. Germline values: CDR1 KGHSH, CDR2 LQKENI. V was trimmed by 3 bases and J by 4 bases, leaving 13 bases between them. The CDR3 is made up of 15 amino acids. The CDR3 loop reads CASSPGQAVYNEQFF. In DNA form, the CDR3 reads TGTGCCAGCTCACCGGGTCAGGCCGTATACAATGAGCAGTTCTTC.

This clone was seen more than once but under ten times. The J gene is TRBJ2-7, the V gene TRBV7-2, with a weak D call TRBD2 (6 bases). Germline V gene data show CDR1 as SGHTA and CDR2 as FQGNSA. This CDR3 is 15 amino acids long. The V end was cut by 1 base, the J end by 7 bases, with 17 bases between. CDR3 nucleotide sequence: TGTGCCAGCAGCTTAGTACCCGAGCCAGGAGGGGAGCAGTACTTC. Its translation: CASSLVPEPGGEQYF.

This rearrangement joins TRBV7-9 to TRBJ2-5; perhaps TRBD1 as D (6 bases). There are 15 residues in the CDR3. Germline CDR1 SEHNR, CDR2 FQNEAQ (reference sequence). Deletions cut 5 bases from V and 4 bases from J, with 17 bases between. The CDR3 nucleotides read TGTGCCAGCAGCCCCCGGACAGCGGTGGGAGAGACCCAGTACTTC. Encoded protein: CASSPRTAVGETQYF. The variable domain in full, completed from reference TRBV7-9 and TRBJ2-5, reads DTGVSQNPRHKITKRGQNVTFRCDPISEHNRLYWYRQTLGQGPEFLTYFQNEAQLEKSRLLSDRFSAERPKGSFSTLEIQRTEQGDSAMYLCASSPRTAVGETQYFGPGTRLLVL.

The chain carries TRBV19 and TRBJ2-2; 8 bases align to TRBD2. J gave up 6 bases and V 2 bases, and 5 bases lay outside the gene matches. Germline assignment: CDR1 LNHDA and CDR2 SQIVND (reference sequence). The CDR3 is 15 residues long. For the CDR3, the DNA is TGTGCCAGTAGTATACTAGCGGGCAGGCCCGGGGAGCTGTTTTTT. Amino acids: CASSILAGRPGELFF. Based on the CDR3 plus reference TRBV19 and TRBJ2-2, the full variable domain is DGGITQSPKYLFRKEGQNVTLSCEQNLNHDAMYWYRQDPGQGLRLIYYSQIVNDFQKGDIAEGYSVSREKKESFPLTVTSAQKNPTAFYLCASSILAGRPGELFFGEGSRLTVL.

The chain couples TRBV24-1 to TRBJ2-7; TRBD1 might be the D (5 bases). V was pared by 3 bases and J by 5 bases, with 7 bases between. The CDR3 length is 12 residues. Germline CDR1 reads KGHDR; CDR2 reads SFDVKD. CDR3 residues: CATSDIRDEQYF. CDR3 coding DNA: TGTGCCACCAGTGATATCAGGGACGAGCAGTACTTC.

V and J are TRBV7-9 and TRBJ2-7, with 8 bases aligning to TRBD1. J lost 0 bases, V lost 1 base, and 2 bases had no gene match. Germline CDR1 SEHNR, CDR2 FQNEAQ (reference sequence). CDR3 length: 15 residues. The CDR3 DNA sequence: TGTGCCAGCAGCTTAGGGACAGGGCCCTCCTACGAGCAGTACTTC. It specifies CASSLGTGPSYEQYF.

The chain is built from TRBV6-5 and TRBJ2-7; TRBD1 agrees at 8 bases. The CDR3 extends over 15 amino acids. Germline trimming cut 4 bases from V and 4 bases from J; bases unmatched to any gene: 9. Germline V gene lookup returns CDR1 MNHEY and CDR2 SVGAGI. In nucleotides, the CDR3 is TGTGCCAGCAGTTTTGCAGGGGGCGGTTCGTACGAGCAGTACTTC. It encodes CASSFAGGGSYEQYF.

The chain has TRBV5-5 and TRBJ1-2, with D perhaps matching TRBD1 (6 bases). V dropped 1 base and J dropped 6 bases, with 28 bases sitting between them. The CDR3 length is 19 residues. Germline V CDR1 and CDR2: SGHKS, YYEKEE (reference sequence). This CDR3 is CASSLIGGTLRTGGDGYTF. Written as DNA, the CDR3 is TGTGCCAGCAGCTTGATAGGTGGGACGTTGAGAACTGGGGGCGATGGCTACACCTTC.

V gene TRBV29-1 combines with J gene TRBJ1-2; 9 bases agree with TRBD1. Looked up from germline, CDR1 is SQVTM and CDR2 is ANQGSEA. V dropped 7 bases and J dropped 7; count of bases not matched to a gene: 4. The CDR3 is 11 amino acids. CDR3 in amino acids: CSGDREGGYTF. In nucleotides, the CDR3 is TGCAGCGGGGACAGGGAGGGTGGCTACACCTTC.

The chain joins TRBV25-1 to TRBJ2-1; 9 bases are shared with TRBD1. Germline trimming cut 8 bases from V and 13 bases from J; bases unmatched to any gene: 12. The germline gives CDR1 MGHDK, CDR2 SYGVNS. The CDR3 spans 13 residues. Here the CDR3 reads CASASGTGSGQFF. In DNA form, the CDR3 reads TGTGCCAGCGCATCCGGGACAGGGAGCGGACAGTTCTTC. The full variable domain, in which reference TRBV25-1 and TRBJ2-1 provide the parts outside the CDR3, is EADIYQTPRYLVIGTGKKITLECSQTMGHDKMYWYQQDPGMELHLIHYSYGVNSTEKGDLSSESTVSRIRTEHFPLTLESARPSHTSQYLCASASGTGSGQFFGPGTRLTVL.

This chain connects TRBV5-6 to TRBJ2-3; D remains ambiguous. Germline V gene lookup returns CDR1 SGHDT and CDR2 YYEEEE. The germline V and J ends were trimmed by 2 bases and 0 bases, with 4 bases remaining between them. This CDR3 region has 13 residues. CDR3 sequence (DNA): TGTGCCAGCAGCTTTCCTAGCACAGATACGCAGTATTTT. Its translation: CASSFPSTDTQYF.

This chain joins TRBV4-3 and TRBJ2-1; 7 nucleotides line up with TRBD2. The CDR3 runs 18 residues. From germline, CDR1 is LGHNA and CDR2 YSLEER. With V trimmed by 1 base and J by 5 bases, 14 bases remained unmatched. CDR3 DNA sequence: TGCGCCAGCAGCCAAGTCTACCCCCAAGCGGGGCACAACAATGAGCAGTTCTTC. It specifies CASSQVYPQAGHNNEQFF.

The chain uses TRBV12-5 and TRBJ1-2; possibly TRBD1 for D (6 bases). Per germline, CDR1 LGHNT and CDR2 FRNRAP. V dropped 4 bases and J dropped 4 bases, with 19 bases sitting between them. The CDR3 covers 16 residues. Here the CDR3 reads CASGSPQGWRGYGYTF. The CDR3 DNA reads as TGTGCTAGTGGTTCCCCACAGGGATGGCGCGGCTATGGCTACACCTTC.

This chain joins TRBV7-6 and TRBJ1-4, with a tentative D call TRBD1 (6 bases). CDR1 is SGHVS, CDR2 FNYEAQ, per germline. V was clipped by 2 bases and J by 8 bases, with 21 bases between them. The length of the CDR3 is 17 residues. CDR3 DNA sequence: TGTGCCAGCAGCTTATTGGTCGGTGGGGGGGCAGTCGAAAAACTGTTTTTT. Its translation: CASSLLVGGGAVEKLFF.

A few counts support this clone. Other DNA sequences from this sample encode an identical CDR3 as well. This chain uses TRBV9 with TRBJ1-2, with 9 nucleotides matching TRBD1. Trimming took 0 bases from V and 8 from J; bases not matched to a gene: 5. Germline-derived CDR1 and CDR2 are SGDLS and YYNGEE. This CDR3 is built from 14 residues. CDR3 region: CASSVDNRGHGYTF. The CDR3 nucleotides read TGTGCCAGCAGCGTAGACAACAGGGGGCACGGCTACACCTTC.

The V call is TRBV19, the J call TRBJ2-1; 7 nucleotides line up with TRBD1. The germline V gene has CDR1 LNHDA and CDR2 SQIVND (reference sequence). This CDR3 spans 13 amino acids. Trimming removed 8 bases from V and 3 bases from J; junction bases left unmatched: 4. CDR3 amino acids: CASSTGFYNEQFF. The CDR3 nucleotides read TGTGCCAGTTCGACAGGGTTCTACAATGAGCAGTTCTTC.

The chain has TRBV29-1 and TRBJ1-1; 9 bases align to TRBD1. V was pared by 6 bases and J by 5 bases, with 16 bases of the junction left unmatched. This CDR3 has 16 amino acids. Germline CDR1 SQVTM, CDR2 ANQGSEA. The CDR3, as DNA: TGCAGCGTGATACAGGGGGCAAGAAAGGTGGGTACTGAAGCTTTCTTT. Protein: CSVIQGARKVGTEAFF.

The CDR3 sequence is CASNSPDRPYNEQFF. The CDR3 bases are TGTGCCAGTAACTCCCCCGACAGGCCATACAATGAGCAGTTCTTC. This chain connects TRBV19 to TRBJ2-1; a weak D match, TRBD1 (6 bases). In germline, CDR1 is LNHDA, CDR2 SQIVND (reference sequence). V lost 7 bases and J 4 bases, leaving 17 bases between the germline ends. The CDR3 is 15 amino acids.

This rearrangement joins TRBV3-1 (or the pseudogene TRBV3-2) to TRBJ1-6; no firm D call. The germline V and J ends were trimmed by 5 bases and 9 bases, with 17 bases remaining between them. The CDR3 consists of 15 residues. Germline values: CDR1 LGHDT, CDR2 YNNKEL (reference sequence). The CDR3 sequence is CASSSKVANASPLHF. The CDR3 DNA reads TGTGCCAGCAGCTCAAAAGTAGCTAACGCTTCACCCCTCCACTTT.